The source of this T cell receptor beta chain is a study of shared clonotypes between healthy human individuals. Germline V gene sequence: CDR1 SGHRS, CDR2 YFSETQ. Trimming removed 3 bases from V and 4 bases from J, with 11 bases in between. This CDR3 comprises 13 residues. Comments on this clone: Its target is not known.

Method: immunoSEQ multiplex PCR; TCRdb's copy keeps in-frame clones and lacks some. The sample lists about 2 million clones, roughly 94% occurring once. Study results and limitations: An effect of sequencing depth on clonotype sharing among donors was expected.

The chain carries TRBV5-1 and TRBJ2-7; D gene ambiguous. The sample taken for sequencing was naive CD4+ T cells sorted from blood. Subset defined: CD45RA+ positively selected. The sequence came from a man aged 18-30 years in good health. The CDR3 DNA sequence: TGCGCCAGCAGCTACCTGTCGGAGTACGAGCAGTACTTC. Encoded protein: CASSYLSEYEQYF.